The rows below give T cell receptor beta chains drawn from one sample of a study of CD8+ T cells in alopecia areata. TCRdb keeps only in-frame clones here, not all; method: immunoSEQ multiplex PCR. The data contain about 260,000 clones, roughly 60% of them seen just once; the ten biggest clones take up roughly 0.93%. The sequenced sample was CD4+ T cells sorted from blood, obtained around week 52, from a patient treated with tofacitinib. Receptor source: a human donor with alopecia areata. Both conserved end residues are trimmed from each CDR3.

CDR3 length	V gene	J gene	CDR3 protein
13	TRBV7-2	TRBJ2-7	ASSFQGIRSYEQY
15	TRBV5-4	TRBJ2-7	ASSQGQGRRGTYEQY
10	TRBV7-9	TRBJ1-6	ASSLRNSPLH
14	TRBV5-1	TRBJ2-3	ASSLGTSGGTDTQY
10	TRBV15	TRBJ1-5	ATSRDYLPQH
12	TRBV7-9	TRBJ1-4	ASSLFQGDEKLF
13	TRBV25-1	TRBJ1-6	ASSEYAGENSPLH
15	TRBV27	TRBJ2-5	ASSSKPRGLGEETQY
12	TRBV29-1	TRBJ2-1	SAPGGVWYDEQF
11	TRBV7-3	TRBJ2-1	ASSPTTIGEQF
12	TRBV25-1	TRBJ1-1	ASSPTGVRTEAF
13	TRBV29-1	TRBJ1-2	SVVGHQRGDYGYT
10	TRBV2	TRBJ2-1	ASVIRFNEQF
14	TRBV2	TRBJ2-3	ASSEASYRSTDTQY
14	TRBV27	TRBJ1-5	ASSHFFQANNQPQH
14	TRBV7-9	TRBJ2-5	ASSTTLTGGQETQY
13	TRBV2	TRBJ2-7	ASEGRLEERNEQY
14	TRBV18	TRBJ2-2	ASSVRQGVPTGELF
12	TRBV7-9	TRBJ2-3	ATERTGSTDTQY
9	TRBV29-1	TRBJ1-2	SVGSNYGYT
12	TRBV7-9	TRBJ1-2	ASSLVQGIYGYT
13	TRBV6-1	TRBJ1-1	ASSEDWALNTEAF
11	TRBV30	TRBJ2-1	AWSGLAGLEQF
14	TRBV30	TRBJ2-2	ATAPSGGANTGELF
14	TRBV19	TRBJ2-1	ASSIPLAGGVNEQF
12	TRBV7-3	TRBJ2-3	ASSLNWHTDTQY
13	TRBV30	TRBJ2-1	AWKRGGTTYNEQF
11	TRBV5-1	TRBJ2-2	ASSLEEVGELF
11	TRBV29-1	TRBJ2-7	SAGGQGFYEQY
12	TRBV10-3	TRBJ1-6	AIRIDRDGSPLH
14	TRBV25-1	TRBJ2-3	ASSRRTSGVVDTQY
10	TRBV29-1	TRBJ1-1	SAGVMGTEAF
12	TRBV4-3	TRBJ2-7	ASSQERGPYEQY
11	TRBV30	TRBJ2-1	AWRLAARNEQF
13	TRBV25-1	TRBJ1-6	ASSEYGLGGSPLH
11	TRBV29-1	TRBJ2-1	SVEYVGRIEQF
10	TRBV2	TRBJ1-4	ASKPINEKLF
13	TRBV5-1	TRBJ2-3	ASSWGQRREDTQY
13	TRBV30	TRBJ1-2	AWRDGDRAFYGYT
16	TRBV7-2	TRBJ2-6	ASSLPGQGITGANVLT
8	TRBV29-1	TRBJ1-4	SGGNEKLF
12	TRBV4-1	TRBJ2-1	ASSQDLAGNEQF
10	TRBV19	TRBJ2-6	ASSGGANVLT
12	TRBV5-1	TRBJ2-1	ASSGGTPYNEQF
12	TRBV5-1	TRBJ1-3	ASPRTGWGNTIY
13	TRBV30	TRBJ1-6	AWFFLTGDNSPLH
12	TRBV11-1	TRBJ2-1	ASSSSRRRNEQF
14	TRBV30	TRBJ1-1	AWTLSSGWANTEAF
13	TRBV29-1	TRBJ1-1	SAGTGTGAITEAF
14	TRBV7-9	TRBJ2-3	ASSPYQGGDTDTQY
12	TRBV30	TRBJ1-5	AWSNTAGKGPQH
14	TRBV13	TRBJ1-6	ASSPRGGFGDSPLH
12	TRBV7-9	TRBJ1-2	ASAGGQGPYGYT
12	TRBV2	TRBJ1-2	ASSQQGDNYGYT
12	TRBV18	TRBJ2-7	ASSPTLGGDEQY
13	TRBV7-2	TRBJ1-2	ASSRKAGESYGYT
9	TRBV7-9	TRBJ2-5	ASSHQETQY
11	TRBV6-5	TRBJ1-1	ASSSPGDTEAF
12	TRBV5-1	TRBJ2-5	ASSLAPDQETQY
11	TRBV30	TRBJ1-1	AWRNRGLVEAF